The clone carrying this T cell receptor beta chain was counted a few times. The antigen remains unidentified. Using its own MiXCR run on the 5' RACE reads, TCRdb lists one record per CDR3 protein. The data contain over 600,000 distinct CDR3 sequences, under 20% of them singletons. The CDR3 loop spans 14 amino acids. In germline, CDR1 is SGHVS, CDR2 FNYEAQ. Losses at the gene ends were 5 bases for V and 3 bases for J; bases not matched to a gene: 2. This record comes from a study of CD8 T cells in ankylosing spondylitis. Findings and caveats of the study: A motif of 7 to 9 highly homologous TCR beta variants was seen as apparently characteristic of ankylosing spondylitis blood.

The rearrangement uses TRBV7-6 and TRBJ1-3; 9 nucleotides align to TRBD1. The sample consisted of blood, either unsorted or a sorted T cell fraction (not recorded which). The receptor's source is a male donor with ankylosing spondylitis. CDR3 sequence reads: CASSPGQGGNTIYF. In DNA form, the CDR3 reads TGTGCCAGCAGCCCGGGACAGGGTGGAAACACCATATATTTT.